The next 14 T cell receptor beta chains were all read from a single sample in a study of blood T cell repertoires in COVID-19. Data came from immunoSEQ multiplex PCR; TCRdb stores just in-frame clones and leaves some out. Here the sample spans 25,000 to 35,000 clones, around 93% being singletons. Sequencing was done on a sample of peripheral blood. Receptors were obtained from a human donor in a cohort sampled during active COVID-19.

The chain uses TRBV7-2 and TRBJ1-1; weak D call: TRBD1 (6 bases). V lost 3 bases and J 6 bases, leaving 11 bases between the germline ends. CDR1 and CDR2 (germline): SGHTA, FQGNSA. There are 13 residues in the CDR3. The CDR3 DNA follows: TGTGCCAGCAGCTTTGGGACACGGGCTGAAGCTTTCTTT. This sequence encodes CASSFGTRAEAFF.

The chain carries TRBV27 and TRBJ2-6; D is unresolved. V lost 3 bases and J lost 4, with 10 bases in between. Germline V CDR1 and CDR2: MNHEY, SMNVEV (reference sequence). This CDR3 spans 15 amino acids. CDR3 region: CASSFYKSGANVLTF. The CDR3 bases are TGTGCCAGCAGTTTCTATAAGTCAGGGGCCAACGTCCTGACTTTC.

This clone was detected only a few times. The chain uses TRBV28 and TRBJ2-7, with D unclear. Germline assignment: CDR1 MDHEN and CDR2 SYDVKM. This CDR3 is built from 11 residues. Trimming removed 4 bases at V and 7 bases at J, with 8 bases between. CDR3 loop: CASSSPGEQYV. In DNA form, the CDR3 reads TGTGCCAGCAGTTCCCCGGGTGAGCAGTACGTC.

The chain joins TRBV3-1 (or the pseudogene TRBV3-2) to TRBJ1-2; 7 bases agree with TRBD1. Germline values: CDR1 LGHDT, CDR2 YNNKEL (reference sequence). The CDR3 is made up of 13 amino acids. The junction had 4 bases not matched to a gene; V was cut back by 5 bases and J by 4 bases. The CDR3 region has the DNA TGTGCCAGCAGCTCAGGGGGGCCCTATGGCTACACCTTC. Its protein is CASSSGGPYGYTF.

This clone was observed once. The chain is built from TRBV2 and TRBJ1-1; D gene uncertain. The CDR3 spans 13 residues. The ends were cut back, 10 bases at V and 1 base at J, with 13 bases in the middle. The germline V gene encodes CDR1 SNHLY and CDR2 FYNNEI. DNA of the CDR3: TGTGCCATGTCGTCCCTTAGGAACACTGAAGCTTTCTTT. Amino acid sequence: CAMSSLRNTEAFF.

This chain joins TRBV9 and TRBJ1-1, with no clear D. CDR3 length: 15 residues. Trimming removed 0 bases from V and 1 base from J, with 10 bases in between. Germline V lookup: CDR1 SGDLS, CDR2 YYNGEE. The DNA for the CDR3 is TGTGCCAGCAGCGTAGATCCGGGGAGGAACACTGAAGCTTTCTTT. Translation: CASSVDPGRNTEAFF.

CDR3 protein: CASEGRWTYEQYV. The DNA for the CDR3 is TGTGCCAGCGAGGGCAGGTGGACCTACGAGCAGTACGTC. V and J are TRBV5-4 and TRBJ2-7; TRBD2 is a possible D gene (5 bases). CDR3 size: 13 residues. Germline CDR1 SGHNT, CDR2 YYREEE (reference sequence). Trimming pared 7 bases from V and 2 bases from J, leaving 13 bases between.

This chain uses TRBV30 with TRBJ1-5; 11 bases are shared with TRBD1. The CDR3 consists of 15 residues. The trim removed 1 base at V and 7 bases at J, leaving 6 bases unmatched. From germline, CDR1 is GTSNPN and CDR2 SVGIG (reference sequence). CDR3 in DNA: TGTGCCTGGAGTGGTGGCGGGACAGGGGGACAGCCCCAGCATTTT. Residues: CAWSGGGTGGQPQHF.

This sequence joins TRBV23-1 and TRBJ2-3; TRBD1 might be the D (5 bases). TRBV23-1 belongs to the ORF category, with a function that is uncertain. The CDR3 runs to 14 residues. With 11 bases removed from V and 2 bases from J, the gap between germline ends came to 17 bases. The DNA for the CDR3 is TGCGCCCGTAAATTCAGGGAAAACACAGATACGCAGTATTTT. Encoded protein: CARKFRENTDTQYF.

This chain's CDR3 is CASSQQGASGNTIYF. DNA of the CDR3: TGTGCCAGCAGCCAACAGGGGGCCTCTGGAAACACCATATATTTT. The gene calls are TRBV14 and TRBJ1-3; 8 positions match TRBD1. Germline values: CDR1 SGHDN, CDR2 FVKESK. This CDR3 has 15 residues. V was clipped by 2 bases and J by 0 bases; unmatched bases: 0. Filled out from reference TRBV14 and TRBJ1-3, the complete variable domain reads EAGVTQFPSHSVIEKGQTVTLRCDPISGHDNLYWYRRVMGKEIKFLLHFVKESKQDESGMPNNRFLAERTGGTYSTLKVQPAELEDSGVYFCASSQQGASGNTIYFGEGSWLTVV.

The rearrangement links TRBV3-1 (or the pseudogene TRBV3-2) to TRBJ1-1; perhaps TRBD1 as D (5 bases). The ends were cut back, 4 bases at V and 0 bases at J, with 9 bases in the middle. Germline-derived CDR1 and CDR2 are LGHDT and YNNKEL (reference sequence). This CDR3 is built from 14 residues. The CDR3 loop is CASSLRVLNTEAFF. The CDR3 DNA reads TGTGCCAGCAGCCTCAGGGTTTTGAACACTGAAGCTTTCTTT.

V and J are TRBV7-8 and TRBJ2-2, with 11 nucleotides matching TRBD1. Germline V CDR1 and CDR2: SGHVS, FQNEAQ. V shed 10 bases, J shed 4 bases, and the junction held 5 bases outside the gene matches. The CDR3 contains 14 residues. In DNA form, the CDR3 reads TGTGCCATACGGGACAGGGGGACCACCGGGGAGCTGTTTTTT. Encoded protein: CAIRDRGTTGELFF.

In its sample, this clone was seen once. The CDR3 loop is CASSPLGLPLSGANVLTF. CDR3 nucleotides: TGTGCCAGCTCACCGCTGGGACTCCCTCTCTCTGGGGCCAACGTCCTGACTTTC. The rearrangement links TRBV18 to TRBJ2-6; D might be TRBD2 (6 bases). V dropped 3 bases and J dropped 0 bases, with 15 bases sitting between them. The CDR3 loop spans 18 amino acids. Germline lookup yields CDR1 KGHSH and CDR2 LQKENI.

This clone appeared once. The V and J genes are TRBV2 and TRBJ1-6; D remains ambiguous. The CDR3 is 12 residues long. Germline-derived CDR1 and CDR2 are SNHLY and FYNNEI. Trimming took 0 bases from V and 14 from J, leaving 8 bases between them. This CDR3 is CASSEAQFSLHF. The CDR3 DNA reads as TGTGCCAGCAGTGAAGCGCAGTTTTCCCTCCACTTT.